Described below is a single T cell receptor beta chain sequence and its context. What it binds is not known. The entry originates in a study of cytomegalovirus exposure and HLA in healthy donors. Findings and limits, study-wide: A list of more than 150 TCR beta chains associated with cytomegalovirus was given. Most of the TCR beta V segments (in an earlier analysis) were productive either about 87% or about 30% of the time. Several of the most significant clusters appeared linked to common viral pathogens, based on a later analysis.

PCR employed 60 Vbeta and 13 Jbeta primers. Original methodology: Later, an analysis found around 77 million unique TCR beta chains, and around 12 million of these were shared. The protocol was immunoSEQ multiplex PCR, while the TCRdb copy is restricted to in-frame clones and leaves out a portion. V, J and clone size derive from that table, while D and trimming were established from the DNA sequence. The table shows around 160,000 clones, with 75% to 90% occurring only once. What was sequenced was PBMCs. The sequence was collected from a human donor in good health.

Here the CDR3 DNA reads TGTGCCAGCGGATCCGGGGGGGACAATGAGCAGTTCTTC. Encoded protein: CASGSGGDNEQFF. The chain carries TRBV18 and TRBJ2-1, with 8 bases identical to TRBD2. The CDR3 has 13 residues. V lost 8 bases to trimming and J lost 5 bases; unmatched junction nucleotides: 5. The germline V gene encodes CDR1 KGHSH and CDR2 LQKENI.